This TCR beta chain appears in the sequencing data of a study of blood T cell repertoires in COVID-19. Sequenced by immunoSEQ multiplex PCR; TCRdb stores in-frame clones only, minus some. Of approximately 25,000 clones listed, around 72% are singletons. This receptor was taken from a woman older than 75 with acute or convalescent COVID-19. What was sequenced was peripheral blood.

CDR3 sequence reads: CASSSLTWTDVRSSYNEQFF. The CDR3 DNA follows: TGTGCCAGCAGTTCTCTAACTTGGACAGACGTTAGAAGTTCCTACAATGAGCAGTTCTTC. The chain has TRBV27 and TRBJ2-1, with TRBD1 as a possible D gene (6 bases). The CDR3 runs 20 residues. The ends were cut back, 4 bases at V and 1 base at J, with 26 bases in the middle. Germline loops: CDR1 MNHEY, CDR2 SMNVEV (reference sequence).